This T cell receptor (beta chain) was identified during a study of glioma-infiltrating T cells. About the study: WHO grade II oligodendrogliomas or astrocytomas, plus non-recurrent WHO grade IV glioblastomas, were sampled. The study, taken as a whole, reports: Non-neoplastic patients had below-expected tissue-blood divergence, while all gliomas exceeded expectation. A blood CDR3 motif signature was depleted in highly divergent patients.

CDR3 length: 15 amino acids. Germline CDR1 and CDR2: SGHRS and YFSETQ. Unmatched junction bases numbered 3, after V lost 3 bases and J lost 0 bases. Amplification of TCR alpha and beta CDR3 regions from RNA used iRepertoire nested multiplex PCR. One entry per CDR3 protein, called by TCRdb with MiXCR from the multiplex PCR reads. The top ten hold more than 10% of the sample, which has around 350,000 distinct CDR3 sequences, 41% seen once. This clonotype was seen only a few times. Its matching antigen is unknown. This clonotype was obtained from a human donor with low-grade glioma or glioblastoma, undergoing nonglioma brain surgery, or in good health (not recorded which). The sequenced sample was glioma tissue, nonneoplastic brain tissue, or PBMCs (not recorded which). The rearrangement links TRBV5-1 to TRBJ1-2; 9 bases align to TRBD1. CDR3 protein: CASSWDRAPNYGYTF. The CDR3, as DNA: TGCGCCAGCAGCTGGGACAGGGCCCCTAACTATGGCTACACCTTC.